This entry features one T cell receptor beta chain sequence. Its antigen remains unknown. These data originate in a study of T cell responses to AZD1222 COVID-19 vaccine. The overall study: Doses given second, at about 4 or about 12 weeks, were pooled. Study-wide points: Recipients of AZD1222 seropositive at baseline numbered only five or six.

V was clipped by 5 bases and J by 2 bases; unmatched bases: 5. This CDR3 region has 14 residues. Per the germline V gene, CDR1 is MNHNY and CDR2 is SVGAGI (reference sequence). Generated by immunoSEQ multiplex PCR, the TCRdb table keeps only in-frame clones and is missing some. This table holds 90,000 to 150,000 clones, around nine tenths found once. The sample was peripheral blood, taken on day 0 of AZD1222 vaccination. The TCR originated in an adult in good health. The rearrangement uses TRBV6-6 and TRBJ1-2, with 7 bases lining up with TRBD1. The CDR3 here is CASSALTGNYGYTF. CDR3 in DNA: TGTGCCAGCAGTGCCCTGACAGGGAACTATGGCTACACCTTC.